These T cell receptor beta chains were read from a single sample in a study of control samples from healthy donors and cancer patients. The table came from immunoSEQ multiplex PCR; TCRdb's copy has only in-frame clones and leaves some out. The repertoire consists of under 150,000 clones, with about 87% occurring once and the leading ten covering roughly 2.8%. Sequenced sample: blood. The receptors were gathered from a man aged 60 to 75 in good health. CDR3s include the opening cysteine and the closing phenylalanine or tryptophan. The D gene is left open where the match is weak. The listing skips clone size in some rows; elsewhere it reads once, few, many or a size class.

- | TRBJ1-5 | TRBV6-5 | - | CASSFQGFDNQPQHF | TGTGCCAGCAGTTTCCAGGGATTCGACAATCAGCCCCAGCATTTT
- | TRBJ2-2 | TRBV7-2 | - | CASSLDGPNTGELFF | TGTGCCAGCAGCTTAGACGGGCCCAACACCGGGGAGCTGTTTTTT
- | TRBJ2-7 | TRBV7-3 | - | CASSLTVGAGQYF | TGTGCCAGCAGCTTAACTGTAGGGGCTGGGCAGTACTTC
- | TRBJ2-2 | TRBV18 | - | CASPVDTWNTGELFF | TGTGCCAGCCCGGTGGACACTTGGAACACCGGGGAGCTGTTTTTT
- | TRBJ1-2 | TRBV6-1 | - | CASSDDGGYGYTF | TGTGCCAGCAGTGACGACGGAGGATATGGCTACACCTTC
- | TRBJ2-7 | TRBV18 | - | CASSPRGSYEQYF | TGTGCCAGCTCACCACGAGGGTCCTACGAGCAGTACTTC
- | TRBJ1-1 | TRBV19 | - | CASSIPMTGTEAFF | TGTGCCAGTAGTATCCCCATGACGGGCACTGAAGCTTTCTTT
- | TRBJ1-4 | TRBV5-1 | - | CASSLKSRQSNEKLFF | TGCGCCAGCAGCTTGAAATCACGGCAGAGTAATGAAAAACTGTTTTTT
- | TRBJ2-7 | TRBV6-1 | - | CASSEFSSDFLAYEQYF | TGTGCCAGCAGTGAATTTTCGTCGGACTTCTTGGCCTACGAGCAGTACTTC
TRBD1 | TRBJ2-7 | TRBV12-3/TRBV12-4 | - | CASSPRTGNEQYF | TGTGCCAGCAGCCCCCGGACAGGGAACGAGCAGTACTTC
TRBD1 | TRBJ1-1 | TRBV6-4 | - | CASSAGGTGEAFF | TGTGCCAGCAGTGCCGGGGGGACAGGAGAAGCTTTCTTT
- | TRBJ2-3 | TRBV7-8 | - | CASSLVSAKDGDTQYF | TGTGCCAGCAGCTTAGTCTCGGCGAAGGATGGGGATACGCAGTATTTT
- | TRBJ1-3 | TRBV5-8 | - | CASSLQGNTIYF | TGTGCCAGCAGCCTACAGGGAAACACCATATATTTT
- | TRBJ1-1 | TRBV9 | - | CASSVGLGENLNTEAFF | TGTGCCAGCAGCGTAGGGCTCGGGGAGAACCTGAACACTGAAGCTTTCTTT
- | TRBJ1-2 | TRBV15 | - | CATSRDEGPYGYTF | TGTGCCACCAGCAGAGATGAGGGGCCCTATGGCTACACCTTC
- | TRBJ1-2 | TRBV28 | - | CASSLWGLGYTF | TGTGCCAGCAGTTTGTGGGGGCTTGGCTACACCTTC
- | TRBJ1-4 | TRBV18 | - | CASSPQGAGTNEKLFF | TGTGCCAGCTCACCACAGGGAGCGGGGACTAATGAAAAACTGTTTTTT
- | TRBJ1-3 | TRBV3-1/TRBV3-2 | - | CASSQERVRWIGNTIYF | TGTGCCAGCAGCCAAGAAAGGGTAAGGTGGATCGGAAACACCATATATTTT
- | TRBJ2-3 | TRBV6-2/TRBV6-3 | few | CASSGQTIPDTQYF | TGTGCCAGCAGTGGACAAACGATCCCAGATACGCAGTATTTT
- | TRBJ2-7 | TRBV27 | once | CASSFRVTYEQYF | TGTGCCAGCAGTTTTAGGGTGACCTACGAGCAGTACTTC
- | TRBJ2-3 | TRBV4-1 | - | CASSRIAETDTQYF | TGCGCCAGCAGCCGGATAGCGGAAACAGATACGCAGTATTTT
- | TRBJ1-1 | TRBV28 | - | CATRGNTEAFF | TGTGCCACCAGGGGGAACACTGAAGCTTTCTTT
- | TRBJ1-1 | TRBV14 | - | CASSRGGYTEAFF | TGTGCCAGCAGCCGCGGGGGATACACTGAAGCTTTCTTT
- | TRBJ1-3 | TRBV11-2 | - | CASSRPTGNTIYF | TGTGCCAGCAGCCGGCCCACGGGAAACACCATATATTTT
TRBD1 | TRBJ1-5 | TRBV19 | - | CASSGTGQGNQPQHF | TGTGCCAGTAGTGGAACGGGACAGGGAAATCAGCCCCAGCATTTT
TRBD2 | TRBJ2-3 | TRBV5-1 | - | CASSLIAGTDTQYF | TGCGCCAGCAGCTTGATAGCGGGGACAGATACGCAGTATTTT
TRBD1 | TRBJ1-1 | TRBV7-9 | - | CASSIDRGRNTEAFF | TGTGCCAGCAGTATTGACAGGGGACGGAACACTGAAGCTTTCTTT
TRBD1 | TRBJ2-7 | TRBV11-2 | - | CASSLEQGALEQYF | TGTGCCAGCAGCTTAGAACAGGGGGCTTTGGAGCAGTACTTC
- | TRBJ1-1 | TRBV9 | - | CASSVVGMNTEAFF | TGTGCCAGCAGCGTAGTAGGGATGAACACTGAAGCTTTCTTT
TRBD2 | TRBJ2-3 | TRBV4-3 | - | CASSQDRASGITDTQYF | TGCGCCAGCAGCCAAGATCGGGCTAGCGGGATCACAGATACGCAGTATTTT
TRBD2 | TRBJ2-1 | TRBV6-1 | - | CASSDPGLAGGVPNEQFF | TGTGCCAGCAGTGATCCAGGACTAGCGGGGGGGGTACCTAATGAGCAGTTCTTC
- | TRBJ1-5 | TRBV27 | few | CASSDRGLENQPQHF | TGTGCCAGCAGTGATCGGGGTCTTGAGAATCAGCCCCAGCATTTT
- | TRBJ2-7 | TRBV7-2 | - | CASSPPGRNEQYF | TGTGCCAGCAGCCCCCCGGGGAGAAACGAGCAGTACTTC
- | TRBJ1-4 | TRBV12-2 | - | CASRLAVDREYEKLFF | TGTGCAAGTCGCTTAGCCGTAGACAGAGAATATGAAAAACTGTTTTTT
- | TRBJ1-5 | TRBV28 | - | CASTRRQTSNQPQHF | TGTGCCAGTACCCGGAGGCAGACGAGCAATCAGCCCCAGCATTTT
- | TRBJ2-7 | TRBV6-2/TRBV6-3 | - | CASSPWIGVIGHEQYF | TGTGCCAGCAGCCCTTGGATCGGGGTTATAGGCCACGAGCAGTACTTC
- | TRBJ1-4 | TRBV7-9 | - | CASSLDPGRGGEKLFF | TGTGCCAGCAGCTTAGATCCTGGCAGGGGTGGGGAAAAACTGTTTTTT
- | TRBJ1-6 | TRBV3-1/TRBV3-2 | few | CASSGEAGGSYNSPLHF | TGTGCCAGCAGCGGGGAGGCCGGAGGTTCCTATAATTCACCCCTCCACTTT
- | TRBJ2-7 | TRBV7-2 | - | CASSPDIPYEQYF | TGTGCCAGCAGCCCAGACATCCCCTACGAGCAGTACTTC
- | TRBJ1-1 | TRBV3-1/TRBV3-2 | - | CASSQGGGMNTEAFF | TGTGCCAGCAGCCAAGGGGGCGGGATGAACACTGAAGCTTTCTTT
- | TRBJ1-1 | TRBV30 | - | CAWRATPNTEAFF | TGTGCCTGGAGGGCGACACCGAACACTGAAGCTTTCTTT
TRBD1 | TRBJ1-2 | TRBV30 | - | CAWSGTGGSGYTF | TGTGCCTGGAGCGGGACAGGGGGCTCTGGCTACACCTTC
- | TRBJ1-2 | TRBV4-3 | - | CASSQDIDSKYGYTF | TGCGCCAGCAGCCAAGATATCGACAGTAAATATGGCTACACCTTC
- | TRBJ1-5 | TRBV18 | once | CASSPGTNQPQHF | TGTGCCAGCTCACCAGGGACCAATCAGCCCCAGCATTTT
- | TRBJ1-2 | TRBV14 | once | CASSQASYGYTF | TGTGCCAGCAGCCAAGCCAGCTATGGCTACACCTTC
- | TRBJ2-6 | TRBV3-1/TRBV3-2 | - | CASSQERTVQSSGANVLTF | TGTGCCAGCAGCCAAGAAAGGACAGTCCAGAGCTCTGGGGCCAACGTCCTGACTTTC
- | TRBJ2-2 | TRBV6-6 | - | CASSYEGYGELFF | TGTGCCAGCAGTTATGAGGGTTATGGGGAGCTGTTTTTT
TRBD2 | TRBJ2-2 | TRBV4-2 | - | CASSQELAGALSGELFF | TGTGCCAGCAGCCAGGAACTAGCGGGGGCTCTGAGCGGGGAGCTGTTTTTT
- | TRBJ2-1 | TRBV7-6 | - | CASSGWGGTGNEQFF | TGTGCCAGCAGCGGATGGGGGGGCACGGGCAATGAGCAGTTCTTC
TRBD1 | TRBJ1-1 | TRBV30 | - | CAWSRQGAGTEAFF | TGTGCCTGGAGTCGGCAGGGGGCAGGAACTGAAGCTTTCTTT
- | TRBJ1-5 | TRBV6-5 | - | CASVRNSNQPQHF | TGTGCCAGTGTCAGGAATAGCAATCAGCCCCAGCATTTT
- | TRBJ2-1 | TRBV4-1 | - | CASSPKSSNVYNEQFF | TGCGCCAGCAGCCCCAAGTCTTCGAACGTCTACAATGAGCAGTTCTTC
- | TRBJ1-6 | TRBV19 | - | CASSLSGGRVNSPLHF | TGTGCCAGTAGTTTAAGTGGCGGCCGAGTTAATTCACCCCTCCACTTT
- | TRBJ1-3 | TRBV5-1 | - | CASSPDSGNTIYF | TGCGCCAGCAGCCCGGACTCTGGAAACACCATATATTTT